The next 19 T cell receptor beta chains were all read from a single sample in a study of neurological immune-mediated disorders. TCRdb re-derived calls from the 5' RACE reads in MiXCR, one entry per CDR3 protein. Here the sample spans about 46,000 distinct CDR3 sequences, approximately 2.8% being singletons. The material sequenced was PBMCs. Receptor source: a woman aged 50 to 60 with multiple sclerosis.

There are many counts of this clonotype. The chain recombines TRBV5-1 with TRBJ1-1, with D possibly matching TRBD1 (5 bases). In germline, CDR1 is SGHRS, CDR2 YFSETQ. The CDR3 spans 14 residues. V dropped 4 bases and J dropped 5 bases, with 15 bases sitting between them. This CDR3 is CASSPGPSKTEAFF. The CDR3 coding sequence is TGCGCCAGCAGCCCGGGACCATCGAAAACTGAAGCTTTCTTT.

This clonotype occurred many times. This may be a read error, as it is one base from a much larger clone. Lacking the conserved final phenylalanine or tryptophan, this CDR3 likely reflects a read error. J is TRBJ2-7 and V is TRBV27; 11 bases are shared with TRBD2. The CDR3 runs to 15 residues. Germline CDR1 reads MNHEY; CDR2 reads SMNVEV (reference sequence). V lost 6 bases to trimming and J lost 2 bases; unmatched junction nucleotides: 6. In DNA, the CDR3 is TGTGCCAGCAGAAGACTAGCGGGGCCTCCCTACGAGCAGTACGGC. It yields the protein CASRRLAGPPYEQYG.

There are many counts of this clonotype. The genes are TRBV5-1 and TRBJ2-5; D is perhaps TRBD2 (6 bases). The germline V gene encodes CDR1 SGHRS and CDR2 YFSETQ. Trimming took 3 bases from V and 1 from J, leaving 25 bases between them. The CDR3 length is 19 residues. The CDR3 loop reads CASSWGDRRLTGSQETQYF. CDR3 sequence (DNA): TGCGCCAGCAGCTGGGGGGACCGGAGGCTGACGGGGTCCCAAGAGACCCAGTACTTC.

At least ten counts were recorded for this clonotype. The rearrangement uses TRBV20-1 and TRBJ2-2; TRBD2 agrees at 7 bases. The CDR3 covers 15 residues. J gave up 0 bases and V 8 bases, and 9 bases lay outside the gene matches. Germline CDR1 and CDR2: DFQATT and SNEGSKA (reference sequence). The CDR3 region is CSTPRGGANTGELFF. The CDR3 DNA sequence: TGCAGTACCCCACGGGGAGGGGCGAACACCGGGGAGCTGTTTTTT.

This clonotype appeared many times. CDR3 sequence (DNA): TGCAGTGACGGAGCCACAGATACGCAGTATTTT. Amino acid sequence: CSDGATDTQYF. This chain links TRBV20-1 with TRBJ2-3; D is unclear. V gave up 7 bases and J gave up 2 bases, with 7 bases separating them. Looked up from germline, CDR1 is DFQATT and CDR2 is SNEGSKA (reference sequence). CDR3 length: 11 residues.

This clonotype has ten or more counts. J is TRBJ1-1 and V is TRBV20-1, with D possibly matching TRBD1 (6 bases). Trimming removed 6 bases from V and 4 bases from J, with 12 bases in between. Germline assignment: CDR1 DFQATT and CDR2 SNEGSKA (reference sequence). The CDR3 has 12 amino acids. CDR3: CSANRAGTEAFF. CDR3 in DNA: TGCAGTGCAAACAGGGCGGGCACTGAAGCTTTCTTT.

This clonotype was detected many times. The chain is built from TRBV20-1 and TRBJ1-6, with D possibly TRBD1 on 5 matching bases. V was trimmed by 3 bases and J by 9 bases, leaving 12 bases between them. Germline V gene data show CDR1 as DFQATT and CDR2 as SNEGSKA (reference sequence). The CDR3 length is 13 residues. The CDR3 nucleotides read TGCAGTGCTAGTTTGGGGCGGGTTTCACCCCTCCACTTT. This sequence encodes CSASLGRVSPLHF.

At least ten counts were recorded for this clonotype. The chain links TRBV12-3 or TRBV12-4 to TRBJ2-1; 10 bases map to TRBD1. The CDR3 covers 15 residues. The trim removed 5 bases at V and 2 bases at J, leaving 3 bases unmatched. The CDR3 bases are TGTGCCAGCAGTACTGGACAGGGGGCCTACAATGAGCAGTTCTTC. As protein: CASSTGQGAYNEQFF.

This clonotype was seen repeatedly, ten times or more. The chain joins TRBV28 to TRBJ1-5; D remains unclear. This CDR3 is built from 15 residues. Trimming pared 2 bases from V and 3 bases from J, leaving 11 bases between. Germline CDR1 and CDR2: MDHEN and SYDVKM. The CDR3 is CASSLRQVHNQPQHF. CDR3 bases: TGTGCCAGCAGTTTACGGCAGGTCCACAATCAGCCCCAGCATTTT.

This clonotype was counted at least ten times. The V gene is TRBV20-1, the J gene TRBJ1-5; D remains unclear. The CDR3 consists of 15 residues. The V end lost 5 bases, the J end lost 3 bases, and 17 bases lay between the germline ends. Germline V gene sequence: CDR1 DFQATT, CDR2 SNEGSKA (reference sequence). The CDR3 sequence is CSAGEGTLHNQPQHF. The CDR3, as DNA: TGCAGTGCTGGGGAGGGTACCCTTCACAATCAGCCCCAGCATTTT.

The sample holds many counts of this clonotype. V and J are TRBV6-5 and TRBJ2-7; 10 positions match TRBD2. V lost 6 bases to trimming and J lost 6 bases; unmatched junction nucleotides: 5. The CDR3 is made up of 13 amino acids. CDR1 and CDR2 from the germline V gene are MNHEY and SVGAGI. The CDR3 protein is CASRSSGGAEQYV. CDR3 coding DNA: TGTGCCAGCAGATCCAGCGGGGGGGCCGAGCAGTACGTC.

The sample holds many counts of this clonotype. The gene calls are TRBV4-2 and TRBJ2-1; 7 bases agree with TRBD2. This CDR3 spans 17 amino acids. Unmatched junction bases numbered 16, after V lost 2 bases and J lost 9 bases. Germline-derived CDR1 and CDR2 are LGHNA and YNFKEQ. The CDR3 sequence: CASSQTGLAAPWGEQFF. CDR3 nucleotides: TGTGCCAGCAGCCAAACGGGGCTAGCGGCACCCTGGGGTGAGCAGTTCTTC.

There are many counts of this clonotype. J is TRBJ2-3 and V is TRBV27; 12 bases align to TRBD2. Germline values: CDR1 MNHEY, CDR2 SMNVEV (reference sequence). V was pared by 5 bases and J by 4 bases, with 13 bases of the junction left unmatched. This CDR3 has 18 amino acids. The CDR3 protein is CASSKPFLAGGPSDTQYF. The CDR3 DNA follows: TGTGCCAGCAGTAAACCCTTCCTAGCGGGGGGGCCCTCAGATACGCAGTATTTT.

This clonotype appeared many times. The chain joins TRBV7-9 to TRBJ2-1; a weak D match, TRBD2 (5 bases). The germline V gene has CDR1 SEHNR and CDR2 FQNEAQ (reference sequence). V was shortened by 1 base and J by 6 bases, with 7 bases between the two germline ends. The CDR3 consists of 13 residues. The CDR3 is CASSLGTFNEQFF. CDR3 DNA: TGTGCCAGCAGCTTAGGGACTTTCAATGAGCAGTTCTTC.

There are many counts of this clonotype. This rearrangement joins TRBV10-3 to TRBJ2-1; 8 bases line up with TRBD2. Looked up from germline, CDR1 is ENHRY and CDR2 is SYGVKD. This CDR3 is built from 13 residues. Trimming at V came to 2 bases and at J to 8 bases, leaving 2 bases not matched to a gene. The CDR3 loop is CAISEKREYEQFF. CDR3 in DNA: TGTGCCATCAGTGAGAAGCGGGAGTATGAGCAGTTCTTC.

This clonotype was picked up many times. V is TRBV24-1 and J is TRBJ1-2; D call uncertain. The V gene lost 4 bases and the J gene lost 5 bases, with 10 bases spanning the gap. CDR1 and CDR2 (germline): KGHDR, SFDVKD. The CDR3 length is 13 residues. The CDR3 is CATSDGPYYGYTF. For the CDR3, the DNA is TGTGCCACCAGTGACGGACCTTATTATGGCTACACCTTC.

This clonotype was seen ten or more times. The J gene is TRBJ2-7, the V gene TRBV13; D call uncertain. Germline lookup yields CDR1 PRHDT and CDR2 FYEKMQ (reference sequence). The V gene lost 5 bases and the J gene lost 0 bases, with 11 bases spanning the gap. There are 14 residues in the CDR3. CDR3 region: CASSLTRSSYEQYF. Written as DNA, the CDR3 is TGTGCCAGCAGCCTAACGCGGAGCTCCTACGAGCAGTACTTC. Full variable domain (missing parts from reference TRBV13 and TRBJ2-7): AAGVIQSPRHLIKEKRETATLKCYPIPRHDTVYWYQQGPGQDPQFLISFYEKMQSDKGSIPDRFSAQQFSDYHSELNMSSLELGDSALYFCASSLTRSSYEQYFGPGTRLTVT.

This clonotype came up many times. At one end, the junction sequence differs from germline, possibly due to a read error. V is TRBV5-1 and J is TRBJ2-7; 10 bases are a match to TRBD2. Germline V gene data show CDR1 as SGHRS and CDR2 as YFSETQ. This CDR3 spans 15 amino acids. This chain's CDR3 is CASSHGAAAGGEYRF. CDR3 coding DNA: TGCGCCAGCAGCCATGGAGCGGCAGCGGGAGGGGAATATCGTTTC. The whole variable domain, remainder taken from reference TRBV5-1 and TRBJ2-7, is KAGVTQTPRYLIKTRGQQVTLSCSPISGHRSVSWYQQTPGQGLQFLFEYFSETQRNKGNFPGRFSGRQFSNSRSEMNVSTLELGDSALYLCASSHGAAAGGEYRFGPGTRLTVT.

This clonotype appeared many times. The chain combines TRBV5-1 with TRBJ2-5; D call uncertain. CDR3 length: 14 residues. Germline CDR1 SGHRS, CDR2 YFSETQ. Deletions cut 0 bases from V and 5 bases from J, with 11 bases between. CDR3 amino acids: CASSLGLTTETQYF. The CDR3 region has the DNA TGCGCCAGCAGCTTGGGCTTAACGACGGAGACCCAGTACTTC.